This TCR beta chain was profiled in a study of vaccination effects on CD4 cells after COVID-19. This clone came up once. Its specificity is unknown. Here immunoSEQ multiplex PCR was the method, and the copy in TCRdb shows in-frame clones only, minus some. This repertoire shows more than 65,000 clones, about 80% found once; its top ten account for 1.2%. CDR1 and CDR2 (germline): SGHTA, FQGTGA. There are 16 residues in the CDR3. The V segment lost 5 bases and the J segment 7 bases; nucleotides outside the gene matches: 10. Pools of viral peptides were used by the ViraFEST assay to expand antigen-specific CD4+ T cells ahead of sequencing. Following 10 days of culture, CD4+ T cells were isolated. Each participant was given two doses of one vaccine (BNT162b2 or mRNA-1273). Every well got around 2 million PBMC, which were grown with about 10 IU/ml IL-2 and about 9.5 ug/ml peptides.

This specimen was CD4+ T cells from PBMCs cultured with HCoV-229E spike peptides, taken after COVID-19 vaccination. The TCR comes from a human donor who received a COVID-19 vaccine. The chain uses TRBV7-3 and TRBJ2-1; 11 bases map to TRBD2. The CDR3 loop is CASSPRPTSGVNEQFF. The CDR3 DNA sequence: TGTGCCAGCAGCCCCCGCCCGACTAGCGGGGTTAATGAGCAGTTCTTC.